The 19 T cell receptor beta chains listed next were all sequenced from one sample in a study of beta chain features in type 1 diabetes. Study results and limitations: Shorter TCRB CDR3s, moderately but significantly so, were found in Type 1 diabetes patients in all four CD4+ subsets.

Their recognized antigens are unknown. TCRB transcripts that were expressed got sequenced, as all of the isolated RNA had been reverse transcribed. Using immunoSEQ multiplex PCR, the repertoire was profiled, and TCRdb retains in-frame clones only, with some absent. The profile shows 15,000 to 18,000 clones, about three quarters of them singletons. The sample comprised Tregs from blood. The receptors were sampled from a man aged 25-45 years with type 1 diabetes.

The V call is TRBV4-2, the J call TRBJ2-2, with 9 bases that match TRBD2. V was pared by 4 bases and J by 6 bases, with 6 bases of the junction left unmatched. The CDR3 runs to 15 residues. Per the germline V gene, CDR1 is LGHNA and CDR2 is YNFKEQ. This chain's CDR3 is CASSRAGLAAGELFF. In nucleotides, the CDR3 is TGTGCCAGCAGCCGAGCGGGACTAGCAGCCGGGGAGCTGTTTTTT.

The chain employs TRBV7-9 and TRBJ2-3; 10 positions match TRBD2. The CDR3 is 19 amino acids. The junction had 15 bases not matched to a gene; V was cut back by 5 bases and J by 1 base. The germline V gene has CDR1 SEHNR and CDR2 FQNEAQ (reference sequence). Here the CDR3 DNA reads TGTGCCAGCAGCCCACCCCCGGTCAGCGGGAGGGGGGGCACAGATACGCAGTATTTT. Protein product: CASSPPPVSGRGGTDTQYF.

The chain uses TRBV6-1 and TRBJ1-2, with D unresolved. The CDR3 covers 14 residues. Germline assignment: CDR1 MNHNS and CDR2 SASEGT. The V and J ends lost 2 bases and 3 bases respectively, with 10 bases between them. The CDR3 bases are TGTGCCAGCAGTGAAAGTCCGGGGTACTATGGCTACACCTTC. Its protein product is CASSESPGYYGYTF.

This clone was counted once. The V and J genes are TRBV29-1 and TRBJ2-3; 7 bases agree with TRBD2. CDR3 length: 13 amino acids. Trimming cost V 8 bases and J 2 bases; bases outside gene matches: 7. Germline values: CDR1 SQVTM, CDR2 ANQGSEA. In nucleotides, the CDR3 is TGCAGCACCGGACTAGGGAACACAGATACGCAGTATTTT. It specifies CSTGLGNTDTQYF.

This chain joins TRBV5-6 and TRBJ2-5; no firm D call. The CDR3 is 12 residues long. Germline V gene lookup returns CDR1 SGHDT and CDR2 YYEEEE. V was clipped by 3 bases and J by 5 bases, with 8 bases between them. The CDR3 reads CASSSFLETQYF. The CDR3 nucleotides are TGTGCCAGCAGCTCCTTCCTTGAGACCCAGTACTTC.

This clone turned up a few times. The chain has TRBV11-2 and TRBJ1-2; possible D gene TRBD1, 6 bases. This CDR3 contains 13 residues. Germline CDR1 and CDR2: SGHAT and FQNNGV. Between the trimmed V and J ends, which lost 0 bases and 5 bases, there was a span of 7 bases. The CDR3 reads CASSLEDSYGYTF. The CDR3 nucleotides read TGTGCCAGCAGCTTAGAGGACAGTTATGGCTACACCTTC.

This sequence joins TRBV29-1 and TRBJ1-1, with D possibly TRBD1 on 5 matching bases. Looked up from germline, CDR1 is SQVTM and CDR2 is ANQGSEA. V lost 2 bases to trimming and J lost 2 bases, with 9 bases between them. The CDR3 length is 13 residues. The DNA of the CDR3 is TGCAGCGTTGAAACAGACAGAAACACTGAAGCTTTCTTT. Protein product: CSVETDRNTEAFF.

J is TRBJ2-5 and V is TRBV5-1; 13 nucleotides align to TRBD2. Germline V lookup: CDR1 SGHRS, CDR2 YFSETQ. J was trimmed by 2 bases and V by 4 bases; bases with no gene match: 2. This CDR3 has 15 residues. CDR3 in DNA: TGCGCCAGCAGCAGACTAGCGGGGGGTCAAGAGACCCAGTACTTC. Amino acids: CASSRLAGGQETQYF.

V and J are TRBV2 and TRBJ1-2, with TRBD1 identical over 8 bases. V shed 2 bases and J 5 bases; nucleotides not matched to a gene: 13. This CDR3 is 17 amino acids long. Germline V lookup: CDR1 SNHLY, CDR2 FYNNEI. The CDR3 protein is CASSEPPDQGARYGYTF. As DNA, the CDR3 is TGTGCCAGCAGTGAACCGCCCGACCAGGGGGCAAGGTATGGCTACACCTTC.

The rearrangement joins TRBV27 to TRBJ2-2; 9 nucleotides align to TRBD2. V gave up 7 bases and J gave up 7 bases; unmatched junction bases: 7. The CDR3 spans 14 residues. Germline lookup yields CDR1 MNHEY and CDR2 SMNVEV (reference sequence). CDR3 protein: CASTSGLASGELFF. CDR3 coding DNA: TGTGCCAGCACCTCGGGACTAGCAAGCGGGGAGCTGTTTTTT.

This chain uses TRBV7-9 with TRBJ2-7; perhaps TRBD2 as D (5 bases). This CDR3 is built from 14 residues. Germline V lookup: CDR1 SEHNR, CDR2 FQNEAQ (reference sequence). V lost 3 bases and J 0 bases, leaving 9 bases between the germline ends. The CDR3, as DNA: TGTGCCAGCAGCTTGGTAGGGAGCTCCTACGAGCAGTACTTC. Translated: CASSLVGSSYEQYF. The complete variable domain, with remaining parts taken from reference TRBV7-9 and TRBJ2-7, reads DTGVSQNPRHKITKRGQNVTFRCDPISEHNRLYWYRQTLGQGPEFLTYFQNEAQLEKSRLLSDRFSAERPKGSFSTLEIQRTEQGDSAMYLCASSLVGSSYEQYFGPGTRLTVT.

This clone has a handful of counts. J is TRBJ2-7 and V is TRBV6-1; possible D gene TRBD1, 6 bases. CDR1 and CDR2 from the germline V gene are MNHNS and SASEGT. CDR3 length equals 13 residues. Trimming took 6 bases from V and 2 from J, leaving 11 bases between them. The CDR3 is CASRQGPPYEQYF. The CDR3 coding sequence is TGTGCCAGCAGACAGGGTCCCCCCTACGAGCAGTACTTC.

The chain carries TRBV7-9 and TRBJ1-2, with 8 bases aligning to TRBD1. This CDR3 region has 17 residues. Trimming removed 5 bases from V and 3 bases from J; junction bases left unmatched: 14. The germline gives CDR1 SEHNR, CDR2 FQNEAQ (reference sequence). DNA of the CDR3: TGTGCCAGCAGCCGTACTGACGGACAGGGTGCTTACTATGGCTACACCTTC. It yields the protein CASSRTDGQGAYYGYTF.

This clone was observed a handful of times. V gene TRBV6-1 combines with J gene TRBJ1-3; D might be TRBD1 (5 bases). Per germline, CDR1 MNHNS and CDR2 SASEGT. The CDR3 sequence is 14 residues long. V lost 5 bases, J lost 4 bases, and 12 bases lay in between. This CDR3 is CASSLRTQGNTIYF. CDR3 DNA: TGTGCCAGCAGTTTGCGGACACAGGGAAACACCATATATTTT.

This clone was counted between two and nine times. The chain carries TRBV4-1 and TRBJ2-5; 12 bases are a match to TRBD1. CDR3 length: 16 amino acids. V was clipped by 1 base and J by 5 bases; unmatched bases: 5. Germline CDR1 and CDR2: MGHRA and YSYEKL. The CDR3 DNA reads as TGCGCCAGCAGCCAAGTGGGGACAGGGGGCCAGGAGACCCAGTACTTC. Its translation: CASSQVGTGGQETQYF.

The chain links TRBV20-1 to TRBJ2-3, with D unclear. The CDR3 sequence is 11 residues long. Trimming left V 1 base short and J 6 bases short, with 5 bases between. Germline loops: CDR1 DFQATT, CDR2 SNEGSKA (reference sequence). CDR3 sequence: CSARVSDTQYF. The DNA for the CDR3 is TGCAGTGCTAGAGTTTCGGATACGCAGTATTTT.

The CDR3 region has the DNA TGTGCCAGCTCACCCGGGGGGACCTCCTACGAGCAGTACTTC. Encoded protein: CASSPGGTSYEQYF. This chain joins TRBV18 and TRBJ2-7; 7 nucleotides align to TRBD2. Germline CDR1 is KGHSH and CDR2 is LQKENI. The V gene end was trimmed by 3 bases and the J gene end by 0 bases; junction bases not matched to a gene: 2. This CDR3 spans 14 amino acids.

This clone was observed a few times. The chain carries TRBV19 and TRBJ2-2, with D possibly TRBD1 on 7 matching bases. The CDR3 runs to 17 residues. CDR1 and CDR2 (germline): LNHDA, SQIVND (reference sequence). V lost 8 bases to trimming and J lost 5 bases, with 24 bases between them. The CDR3 loop is CASGKSQGRDGTGELFF. The CDR3 DNA reads TGTGCCAGTGGAAAATCACAGGGGCGGGATGGGACCGGGGAGCTGTTTTTT.

The rearrangement uses TRBV12-5 and TRBJ1-5; the D is unclear. Trimming pared 5 bases from V and 1 base from J, leaving 21 bases between. This CDR3 region has 18 residues. The germline CDR1 and CDR2 sequences are LGHNT and FRNRAP. The CDR3 protein is CASGDYPGVLYSNQPQHF. Here the CDR3 DNA reads TGTGCTAGTGGTGACTACCCCGGGGTGTTGTACAGCAATCAGCCCCAGCATTTT.